The 29 T cell receptor beta chains reported below all come from one sample, sequenced in a study of human T cells and chemical hapten exposure. Time point described: patch test 1, 2 weeks after DPC sensitization. The treatment is: therapeutic diphenylcyclopropenone sensitization with weekly scalp DPC. TCRdb recomputed calls from the RACE reads with MiXCR, one row per CDR3 protein. The data hold more than 100,000 distinct CDR3 sequences, with about an eighth observed a single time. The sample here was whole blood, taken in connection with sensitization to the hapten diphenylcyclopropenone (DPC). Receptors originate from a man in his late teens or twenties with alopecia areata. Some clones in this sample may be carry-over from other donors' samples.

The chain links TRBV2 to TRBJ1-4; D gene unclear. The V gene's germline CDR1 is SNHLY and CDR2 FYNNEI. Deletions cut 4 bases from V and 3 bases from J, with 15 bases between. This CDR3 has 16 residues. The CDR3 is CASSGGGRQANEKLFF. The CDR3 region has the DNA TGTGCCAGCAGTGGCGGCGGACGCCAAGCTAATGAAAAACTGTTTTTT.

This clonotype was recorded a few times. This rearrangement joins TRBV6-1 to TRBJ2-2, with a weak D call TRBD1 (5 bases). Trimming cost V 9 bases and J 5 bases, with 22 bases left between them. In germline, CDR1 is MNHNS, CDR2 SASEGT. The CDR3 spans 16 residues. This chain's CDR3 is CASNPKHLRDTGELFF. CDR3 coding DNA: TGTGCCAGTAATCCGAAACACCTCAGGGATACCGGGGAGCTGTTTTTT.

This chain joins TRBV12-3 or TRBV12-4 and TRBJ1-1; D is unresolved. V was pared by 5 bases and J by 0 bases, with 13 bases between. CDR3 length equals 15 residues. The CDR3 coding sequence is TGTGCCAGCAGTCCAGCACGGGCCTTGAACACTGAAGCTTTCTTT. Amino acid sequence: CASSPARALNTEAFF.

The V gene is TRBV7-3, the J gene TRBJ2-3, with 9 bases identical to TRBD2. The junction had 5 bases not matched to a gene; V was cut back by 0 bases and J by 1 base. CDR3 size: 17 residues. CDR1 is SGHTA, CDR2 FQGTGA, per germline. The CDR3 region has the DNA TGTGCCAGCAGCTTAACGAGCGGGGGGCTTGGCACAGATACGCAGTATTTT. It encodes CASSLTSGGLGTDTQYF.

This clonotype showed up many times. The genes are TRBV7-9 and TRBJ1-5; D is unresolved. Germline-derived CDR1 and CDR2 are SEHNR and FQNEAQ (reference sequence). This CDR3 spans 14 amino acids. Trimming left V 0 bases short and J 1 base short, with 4 bases between. The CDR3 region is CASSLAASNQPQHF. DNA for the CDR3: TGTGCCAGCAGCTTAGCAGCGAGCAATCAGCCCCAGCATTTT.

This chain joins TRBV28 and TRBJ2-1; D unclear. Germline V lookup: CDR1 MDHEN, CDR2 SYDVKM. The CDR3 is 12 residues long. The V end lost 6 bases, the J end lost 5 bases, and 8 bases lay between the germline ends. The CDR3 nucleotides read TGTGCCAGCAGCTTTACTGACAATGAGCAGTTCTTC. This translates into CASSFTDNEQFF.

This chain links TRBV4-3 with TRBJ2-3; 10 positions agree with TRBD2. Per the germline V gene, CDR1 is LGHNA and CDR2 is YSLEER. Trimming cost V 4 bases and J 4 bases; bases outside gene matches: 14. The CDR3 length is 18 residues. The CDR3 DNA reads TGCGCCAGCAGCCCCTCTCTGCTACTAGCGGGGATGGCAGATACGCAGTATTTT. Protein sequence: CASSPSLLLAGMADTQYF.

A few counts support this clonotype. The chain joins TRBV19 to TRBJ2-3; no firm D call. This CDR3 has 16 residues. Germline V gene sequence: CDR1 LNHDA, CDR2 SQIVND (reference sequence). The V end was cut by 2 bases, the J end by 0 bases, with 12 bases between. The CDR3 coding sequence is TGTGCCAGTAGTATAATTGGCGAAGCTAGCACAGATACGCAGTATTTT. Protein sequence: CASSIIGEASTDTQYF. The entire variable domain, with the rest obtained from reference TRBV19 and TRBJ2-3, is as follows: DGGITQSPKYLFRKEGQNVTLSCEQNLNHDAMYWYRQDPGQGLRLIYYSQIVNDFQKGDIAEGYSVSREKKESFPLTVTSAQKNPTAFYLCASSIIGEASTDTQYFGPGTRLTVL.

The V and J genes are TRBV4-3 and TRBJ2-1, with 7 nucleotides matching TRBD1. The CDR3 runs to 15 residues. CDR1 and CDR2 (germline): LGHNA, YSLEER. V was pared by 4 bases and J by 7 bases, with 10 bases of the junction left unmatched. CDR3 in amino acids: CASSPGTATGNEQFF. The CDR3 DNA sequence: TGCGCCAGCAGCCCCGGGACAGCCACAGGGAATGAGCAGTTCTTC.

This clonotype was counted between two and nine times. The genes are TRBV7-6 and TRBJ1-4; no firm D call. The germline gives CDR1 SGHVS, CDR2 FNYEAQ. CDR3 length: 15 amino acids. Trimming pared 0 bases from V and 5 bases from J, leaving 10 bases between. CDR3 in DNA: TGTGCCAGCAGCTTAGCGACACTCCGAAATGAAAAACTGTTTTTT. This encodes CASSLATLRNEKLFF.

The CDR3 protein is CASSQDRAGGDIQYF. CDR3 in DNA: TGCGCCAGCAGCCAAGATCGGGCAGGGGGGGACATTCAGTACTTC. The chain carries TRBV4-1 and TRBJ2-4; either TRBD1 or TRBD2 may supply D (7 bases each). V lost 0 bases to trimming and J lost 8 bases, with 14 bases between them. This CDR3 comprises 15 residues. From germline, CDR1 is MGHRA and CDR2 YSYEKL.

This chain uses TRBV29-1 with TRBJ1-2; D is undetermined. Trimming took 2 bases from V and 4 from J, leaving 17 bases between them. The CDR3 has 15 residues. Germline V lookup: CDR1 SQVTM, CDR2 ANQGSEA. CDR3 residues: CSVESLDGALYGYTF. The CDR3 DNA reads as TGCAGCGTTGAATCGCTGGACGGCGCCCTCTATGGCTACACCTTC.

This clonotype was seen a few times. The chain couples TRBV6-5 to TRBJ2-2; D remains unclear. Germline values: CDR1 MNHEY, CDR2 SVGAGI. V shed 3 bases and J shed 4 bases, with 12 bases lying between them. CDR3 size: 15 residues. The CDR3 nucleotides read TGTGCCAGCAGTTATAAGCAAGTGCTCACCGGGGAGCTGTTTTTT. This translates into CASSYKQVLTGELFF.

In this sample, this clonotype turned up a few times. The rearrangement joins TRBV24-1 to TRBJ2-2; 7 bases agree with TRBD1. The germline V gene encodes CDR1 KGHDR and CDR2 SFDVKD. Trimming cost V 9 bases and J 2 bases; bases outside gene matches: 8. This CDR3 has 15 amino acids. Here the CDR3 reads CATSRTGSNTGELFF. The CDR3 DNA follows: TGTGCCACCTCCCGGACAGGTTCAAACACCGGGGAGCTGTTTTTT.

This clonotype came up a few times. This sequence joins TRBV7-2 and TRBJ2-1; maybe TRBD1 (5 bases). Germline CDR1 reads SGHTA; CDR2 reads FQGNSA. V dropped 3 bases and J dropped 0 bases, with 9 bases sitting between them. This CDR3 has 15 residues. The chain's CDR3 is CASSFDSNSYNEQFF. CDR3 coding DNA: TGTGCCAGCAGCTTCGACAGCAACTCCTACAATGAGCAGTTCTTC. Complete variable domain (other parts from reference TRBV7-2 and TRBJ2-1): GAGVSQSPSNKVTEKGKDVELRCDPISGHTALYWYRQSLGQGLEFLIYFQGNSAPDKSGLPSDRFSAERTGGSVSTLTIQRTQQEDSAVYLCASSFDSNSYNEQFFGPGTRLTVL.

As for this clonotype: The junction differs from germline at one of its ends, possibly a read error. The chain couples TRBV27 to TRBJ1-1; D may be TRBD1 (5 bases). CDR1 is MNHEY and CDR2 is SMNVEV in the germline V gene (reference sequence). The CDR3 is made up of 15 amino acids. CDR3 bases: TGTGCCAGCAGTCGCCCGGGACGTGTTTACACTGAAGTTTTCTTT. Encoded protein: CASSRPGRVYTEVFF.

In the case of this clonotype: Since a much larger clone is just one base distant, this may be a read error. The CDR3 coding sequence is TGTGCCAGCAGTTTTCTGTCGAACACCGGGGAGCTGCTTTTT. Protein sequence: CASSFLSNTGELLF. The rearrangement joins TRBV27 to TRBJ2-2; tentative D call: TRBD2 (5 bases). This CDR3 is 14 amino acids long. Germline CDR1 reads MNHEY; CDR2 reads SMNVEV (reference sequence).

The CDR3 DNA reads as TGTGCCAGCAGCTTACGATTAAGTGAAAAACTGTTTTTT. This gives the protein CASSLRLSEKLFF. The rearrangement uses TRBV7-6 and TRBJ1-4; D gene ambiguous. V was shortened by 2 bases and J by 7 bases, with 8 bases between the two germline ends. This CDR3 is built from 13 residues. Germline loops: CDR1 SGHVS, CDR2 FNYEAQ.

This clonotype was seen only a few times. The rearrangement links TRBV18 to TRBJ2-1; 11 nucleotides align to TRBD1. Germline V gene lookup returns CDR1 KGHSH and CDR2 LQKENI. The CDR3 runs to 18 residues. Trimming cost V 7 bases and J 5 bases; bases outside gene matches: 16. The CDR3 protein is CASLWTGGPVLGHNEQFF. As DNA, the CDR3 is TGTGCCAGCTTATGGACAGGGGGCCCCGTCTTAGGGCACAATGAGCAGTTCTTC.

The rearrangement links TRBV14 to TRBJ1-1; D unresolved. V was pared by 1 base and J by 4 bases, with 7 bases between. The CDR3 is 13 amino acids. Germline-derived CDR1 and CDR2 are SGHDN and FVKESK. CDR3 loop: CASSQGVFTEAFF. The CDR3 DNA sequence: TGTGCCAGCAGCCAAGGGGTTTTCACTGAAGCTTTCTTT.

This clonotype has ten or more counts. The V call is TRBV7-9, the J call TRBJ2-7, with 11 bases fitting TRBD1. This CDR3 is 14 amino acids long. Looked up from germline, CDR1 is SEHNR and CDR2 is FQNEAQ (reference sequence). V dropped 6 bases and J dropped 6; count of bases not matched to a gene: 7. The CDR3 region is CASSYSGTGGEQYF. The CDR3 DNA sequence: TGTGCCAGCAGTTATTCCGGGACAGGGGGCGAGCAGTACTTC.

J is TRBJ1-5 and V is TRBV6-5; 7 positions agree with TRBD1. Germline V lookup: CDR1 MNHEY, CDR2 SVGAGI. V shed 6 bases, J shed 5 bases, and the junction held 10 bases outside the gene matches. This CDR3 contains 15 residues. The CDR3 DNA sequence: TGTGCCAGCAGAGAACGCAGGGGGGGGTATCAGCCCCAGCATTTT. Translation gives CASRERRGGYQPQHF.

Only a few counts were recorded for this clonotype. The rearrangement joins TRBV12-2 to TRBJ1-2; the DNA was not used to check the table's D call, TRBD1. TRBV12-2 is designated a pseudogene. The CDR3 runs 14 residues. The CDR3 DNA reads TGTGCAAGTCGCTCTGGACAGGGCGACTATGGCTACACCTTC. Amino acid sequence: CASRSGQGDYGYTF.

Only a few counts were recorded for this clonotype. The gene calls are TRBV9 and TRBJ2-2; D remains ambiguous. V lost 6 bases, J lost 1 base, and 7 bases lay in between. There are 13 residues in the CDR3. Per the germline V gene, CDR1 is SGDLS and CDR2 is YYNGEE. The CDR3 coding sequence is TGTGCCAGCACTGCAGGGAACACCGGGGAGCTGTTTTTT. It codes for CASTAGNTGELFF. Looking up the rest from reference TRBV9 and TRBJ2-2 gives the full variable domain: DSGVTQTPKHLITATGQRVTLRCSPRSGDLSVYWYQQSLDQGLQFLIQYYNGEERAKGNILERFSAQQFPDLHSELNLSSLELGDSALYFCASTAGNTGELFFGEGSRLTVL.

This clonotype was seen repeatedly, ten times or more. This rearrangement joins TRBV3-1 to TRBJ2-1; D is undetermined. Germline loops: CDR1 LGHDT, CDR2 YNNKEL (reference sequence). The V and J ends lost 1 base and 8 bases respectively, with 6 bases between them. The CDR3 loop spans 12 amino acids. The CDR3 protein is CASSQGSYEQFF. The CDR3 DNA reads as TGTGCCAGCAGCCAAGGCTCTTATGAGCAGTTCTTC.

This clonotype was seen a handful of times. The V and J genes are TRBV4-3 and TRBJ1-3; no definite D call. CDR3 length equals 11 residues. Trimming left V 4 bases short and J 3 bases short, with 1 base between. Germline V gene data show CDR1 as LGHNA and CDR2 as YSLEER. The CDR3 loop is CASSRGNTIYF. CDR3 in DNA: TGCGCCAGCAGCCGTGGAAACACCATATATTTT.

The chain uses TRBV6-2 or TRBV6-3 and TRBJ1-2; TRBD1 might be the D (6 bases). Germline CDR1 MNHEY, CDR2 SVGEGT. V was clipped by 6 bases and J by 0 bases, with 20 bases between them. This CDR3 is 17 amino acids long. The CDR3 sequence: CASSRIRQDGANYGYTF. CDR3 DNA sequence: TGTGCCAGCAGCCGCATCAGACAGGATGGAGCTAACTATGGCTACACCTTC.

This clonotype was seen a few times. CDR3 loop: CASRRGVSNQPQHF. The CDR3 DNA sequence: TGTGCCAGCAGACGGGGGGTCAGCAATCAGCCCCAGCATTTT. V usage is TRBV2 and J usage is TRBJ1-5, with D possibly TRBD1 on 5 matching bases. V dropped 6 bases and J dropped 1 base, with 10 bases sitting between them. Germline CDR1 SNHLY, CDR2 FYNNEI. The CDR3 runs to 14 residues.

The V and J genes are TRBV6-6 and TRBJ1-2; 7 bases fit TRBD1. The junction had 0 bases not matched to a gene; V was cut back by 5 bases and J by 3 bases. The CDR3 consists of 12 residues. Germline assignment: CDR1 MNHNY and CDR2 SVGAGI (reference sequence). CDR3 residues: CASSTGDYGYTF. CDR3 DNA: TGTGCCAGCAGTACAGGGGACTATGGCTACACCTTC.